A selection of T cell receptor beta chains follows, all from one sample in a study of CD8 T cells in Susac syndrome. TCRdb re-called the immunoSEQ multiplex PCR reads with MiXCR, one entry per CDR3 protein. The sample contains more than 95,000 distinct CDR3 sequences, about 95% of which appear only once. Sequenced sample: CD4+ T cells from PBMCs. Receptor source: a human donor in good health. Each CDR3 is given without its conserved first and last residue. The order of the fields is CDR3 protein, V gene, J gene.

ASSLDHVSSQYEQY	TRBV5-1	TRBJ2-7
ASSQVTSAPYNEQF	TRBV3-1	TRBJ2-1
ASSQGGEQF	TRBV3-1	TRBJ2-1
ASSFSQGITGELF	TRBV6-6	TRBJ2-2
ASTTRTQKETQY	TRBV7-2	TRBJ2-5
ASSEQGLAYEQY	TRBV2	TRBJ2-7
ASSVATGEEQY	TRBV9	TRBJ2-7
ASSTLGQGLNTEAF	TRBV6-2/TRBV6-3	TRBJ1-1
ASSLGSGLFNTQY	TRBV7-2	TRBJ2-3
ASSRYGPGYTEAF	TRBV18	TRBJ1-1
ATSDPQGDETEAF	TRBV24-1	TRBJ1-1
ASSPPGERGTEAF	TRBV6-6	TRBJ1-1
ASSPGSGYEQY	TRBV18	TRBJ2-7
ASSLPRAGELF	TRBV5-1	TRBJ2-2
ASSQDGGSYGYT	TRBV4-3	TRBJ1-2
ASSSTGSQNTGELF	TRBV7-2	TRBJ2-2
ASSGPVNTEAF	TRBV5-1	TRBJ1-1
SVAGSNEKLF	TRBV29-1	TRBJ1-4
SVWDAVLNTEAF	TRBV29-1	TRBJ1-1
SARTSGAYEQY	TRBV29-1	TRBJ2-7
ASSSRGTRDEQY	TRBV12-3/TRBV12-4	TRBJ2-7
SVEDVTEAF	TRBV29-1	TRBJ1-1
ATSRDPRNTEAF	TRBV15	TRBJ1-1
ASSYTFWVGEYEQF	TRBV6-5	TRBJ2-1
ASSVVGTANEQF	TRBV9	TRBJ2-1
ASSPQVGRLTYEQY	TRBV5-1	TRBJ2-7
ASRNSGPPYEQY	TRBV6-2/TRBV6-3	TRBJ2-7
AWSAQGTYEQY	TRBV30	TRBJ2-7
ASSLGEAATEQY	TRBV5-1	TRBJ2-7
SATPTGDYGYT	TRBV20-1	TRBJ1-2
AWSVLVGYNEQF	TRBV30	TRBJ2-1
ASSLWTLGSDTQY	TRBV13	TRBJ2-3
ASSPRTGTTEAF	TRBV9	TRBJ1-1
ASSPWDNYNQPQH	TRBV6-2/TRBV6-3	TRBJ1-5
ASSLGPKNTQY	TRBV11-2	TRBJ2-3
SAEGALGKNIQY	TRBV20-1	TRBJ2-4
ASSLSGTGGTKNIQY	TRBV5-1	TRBJ2-4
ASSLRGARLSNQPQH	TRBV5-6	TRBJ1-5
ASSLGSGSDTGELF	TRBV5-1	TRBJ2-2
ASSRGGLGELF	TRBV19	TRBJ2-2
ASTGQMNTEAF	TRBV19	TRBJ1-1